Below, 7 T cell receptor delta chains from the same sample are listed, as sequenced in a study of gamma-delta chains in newborns, infants, children. TCRdb reprocessed the reads using CATT. Here the sample spans roughly 6,100 delta-chain clones, 2.6% being singletons. Sequencing was carried out using blood. The origin of the receptors is a child who was a newborn, infant or young child, either healthy, febrile or measles-vaccinated (not recorded which).

By its share, this clone is medium-sized. The J gene is TRDJ3, the V gene TRDV2; 12 nucleotides line up with TRDD3. Germline CDR1 is GEAIGNYY and CDR2 is EKD. The ends lost 2 bases at V and 1 base at J; junction bases unmatched: 8. CDR3 length: 20 residues. The CDR3 nucleotides are TGTGCCTGTGACAAACTGGGGGATACTCCTCTTTCCTGGGACACCCGACAGATGTTTTTC. This codes for CACDKLGDTPLSWDTRQMFF.

This clone occurred a few times. One base away lies a much larger clone, so this may be a sequencing read error. The identical CDR3 is also encoded by other nucleotide sequences in the sample. This rearrangement joins TRDV2 to TRDJ3; 13 bases are shared with TRDD3. The CDR3 length is 18 residues. Germline CDR1 is GEAIGNYY and CDR2 is EKD. The CDR3 nucleotides read TGTGCCTGTGACTACTGGGGGATACGCTCCTGGGACACCCGACAAATGTTTTTC. This encodes CACDYWGIRSWDTRQMFF.

Concerning this clone itself: A much larger clone sits a single nucleotide away, making a read error possible. V usage is TRDV2 and J usage is TRDJ3; 13 positions agree with TRDD3. No J gene was available from TCRdb, and it was assigned here by a germline match of the DNA. The germline gives CDR1 GEAIGNYY, CDR2 EKD. This CDR3 comprises 21 residues. The CDR3 region is CACDPVLGDTPSSWETRQMFF. DNA of the CDR3: TGTGCCTGTGACCCTGTACTGGGGGATACGCCAAGCTCCTGGGAGACCCGACAGATGTTTTTC.

This clone has more than one count but fewer than ten. At the DNA level, this CDR3 is encoded by other sequences in the same sample as well. The chain joins TRDV2 to TRDJ3; D might be TRDD3 (5 bases). V was trimmed by 1 base and J by 0 bases, leaving 15 bases between them. The CDR3 contains 19 residues. Germline loops: CDR1 GEAIGNYY, CDR2 EKD. The CDR3 here is CACDTAGGYSSWDTRQMFF. The DNA for the CDR3 is TGTGCCTGTGACACTGCCGGGGGTTATAGCTCCTGGGACACCCGACAGATGTTTTTC.

Only a few counts were recorded for this clone. TCRdb's protein for this DNA is that of a much larger clone and differs from the translation at residue 12, likely a read error; the protein shown is the DNA translation. The chain joins TRDV2 to TRDJ3; possibly TRDD3 for D (5 bases). The CDR3 has 17 amino acids. Germline CDR1 reads GEAIGNYY; CDR2 reads EKD. In DNA, the CDR3 is TGTGCCTGTGACACCGTTAGGCCCTCCTGGGACGCCCGACAGATGTTTTTC. Protein: CACDTVRPSWDARQMFF.

The sample holds a few counts of this clone. A read error may explain this, as a much larger clone is one base away. The identical CDR3 is also encoded by other nucleotide sequences in the sample. The chain uses TRDV2 and TRDJ2, with 10 bases matching TRDD3. The germline V gene encodes CDR1 GEAIGNYY and CDR2 EKD. The CDR3 spans 15 residues. The chain's CDR3 is CACDVLGDLTAQLFF. The CDR3, as DNA: TGTGCCTGTGACGTACTGGGGGATTTGACAGCACAACTTTTCTTT.

Of note for this clone: The protein that TCRdb holds for this DNA derives from a much larger clone and differs from the translated DNA at residue 4, which likely indicates a read error; the protein shown here is translated from the DNA. The CDR3 sequence is CACGTVGDRLTAQLFF. The CDR3 DNA is TGTGCCTGTGGCACCGTGGGGGATAGGTTGACAGCACAACTCTTCTTT. The chain carries TRDV2 and TRDJ2, with 9 bases matching TRDD3. The germline V gene encodes CDR1 GEAIGNYY and CDR2 EKD. The CDR3 is 16 residues long.